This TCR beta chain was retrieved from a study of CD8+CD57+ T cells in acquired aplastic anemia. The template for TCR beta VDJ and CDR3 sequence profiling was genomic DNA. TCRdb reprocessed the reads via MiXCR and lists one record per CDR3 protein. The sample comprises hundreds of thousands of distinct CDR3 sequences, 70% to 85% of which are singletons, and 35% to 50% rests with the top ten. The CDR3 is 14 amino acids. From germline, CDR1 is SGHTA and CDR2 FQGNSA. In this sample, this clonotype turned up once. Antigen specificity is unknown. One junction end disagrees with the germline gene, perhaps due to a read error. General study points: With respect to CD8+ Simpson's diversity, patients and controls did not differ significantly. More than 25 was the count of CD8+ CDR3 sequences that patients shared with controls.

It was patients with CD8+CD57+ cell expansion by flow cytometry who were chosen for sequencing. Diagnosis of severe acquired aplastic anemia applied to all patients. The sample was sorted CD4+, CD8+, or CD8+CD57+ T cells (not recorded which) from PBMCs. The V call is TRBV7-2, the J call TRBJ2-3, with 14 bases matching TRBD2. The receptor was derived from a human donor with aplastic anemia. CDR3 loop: CASSLTSGRARYAF. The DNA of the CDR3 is TGTGCCAGCAGCTTGACTAGCGGGAGGGCCCGATACGCATTT.